This T cell receptor beta chain was captured in a study of T cell responses to AZD1222 COVID-19 vaccine. Study summary: Some second doses came at about 4 weeks and others at about 12 weeks; these were pooled.

The protocol was immunoSEQ multiplex PCR, while the TCRdb copy is restricted to in-frame clones and leaves out a portion. Among roughly 120,000 clones listed, roughly nine tenths were seen once. As for this clone: Its target is not known.

Study-wide points: Repertoire sampling was restricted to post-peak T cell response timepoints.

Germline-derived CDR1 and CDR2 are SNHLY and FYNNEI. V lost 5 bases and J lost 3, with 7 bases in between. The CDR3 consists of 12 residues. The clonotype comes from an adult in good health. The chain uses TRBV2 and TRBJ1-2; no reliable D call. Sequences were derived from peripheral blood, sampled on day 0 of AZD1222 vaccination. The CDR3 nucleotides read TGTGCCAGCAGTCGAGATTACTATGGCTACACCTTC. Protein sequence: CASSRDYYGYTF.